These 2 T cell receptor beta chains were sequenced from one sample in a study of tumor-infiltrating lymphocytes in primary liver carcinoma. Unsorted bulk tissue (roughly 17-32 mg) underwent RNA and DNA co-extraction. Using a constant-region primer together with ProtoScript II reverse transcriptase, TCR beta cDNA was made from 500 to 650 ng of total RNA. For TCR beta, libraries were produced by three nested multiplex PCR rounds using slightly modified ARM-PCR. TRBV1-TRBV30 forward primers paired with a C-beta reverse primer drove the first two PCR rounds, 10 cycles each. TCRdb called the multiplex PCR reads again in MiXCR, with one record for every CDR3 protein. The sample contains some 110,000 distinct CDR3 sequences, approximately 82% of which appear only once. The specimen was liver tumor tissue from sampling region 3. Specified subset: tumor region T3, left-lateral pole. Receptor source: a man aged 35 to 55 with primary liver carcinoma and hepatitis B virus infection.

Concerning this clonotype: This CDR3 fails to terminate in the conserved phenylalanine or tryptophan, so it likely reflects a read error. The CDR3 DNA sequence: TGTGCCAGCGGGAGACAGGGCTATACTGAAGCTTTCATT. Translation: CASGRQGYTEAFI. The gene calls are TRBV12-3 or TRBV12-4 and TRBJ1-1; TRBD1 agrees at 7 bases. Germline trimming cut 8 bases from V and 5 bases from J; bases unmatched to any gene: 8. The CDR3 runs 13 residues.

Details on this clonotype: It is likely a read error, because the conserved phenylalanine at the end of the CDR3 is missing. The chain has TRBV29-1 and TRBJ2-5, with a possible D match to TRBD1 (6 bases). CDR1 and CDR2 from the germline V gene are SQVTM and ANQGSEA. The CDR3 length is 12 residues. CDR3 sequence reads: CNGMDSGDTQYI. The CDR3 DNA reads TGCAACGGTATGGACAGTGGAGATACCCAGTACATC.